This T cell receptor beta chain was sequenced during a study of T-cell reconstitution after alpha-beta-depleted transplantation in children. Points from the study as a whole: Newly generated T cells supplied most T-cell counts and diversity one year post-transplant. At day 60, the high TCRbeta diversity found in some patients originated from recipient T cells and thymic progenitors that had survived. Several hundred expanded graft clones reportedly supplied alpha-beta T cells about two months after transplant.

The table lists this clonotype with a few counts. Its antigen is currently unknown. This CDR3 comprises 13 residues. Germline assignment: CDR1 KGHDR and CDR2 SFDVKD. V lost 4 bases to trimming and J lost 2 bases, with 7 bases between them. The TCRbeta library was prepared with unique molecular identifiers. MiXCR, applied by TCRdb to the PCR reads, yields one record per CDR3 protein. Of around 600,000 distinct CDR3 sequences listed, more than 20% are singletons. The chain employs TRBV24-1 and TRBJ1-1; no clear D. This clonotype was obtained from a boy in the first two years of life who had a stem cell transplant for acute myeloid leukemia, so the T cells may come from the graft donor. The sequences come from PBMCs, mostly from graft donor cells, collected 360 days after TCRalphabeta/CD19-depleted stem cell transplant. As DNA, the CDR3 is TGTGCCACCAGTGACCCCTCTAACACTGAAGCTTTCTTT. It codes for CATSDPSNTEAFF.